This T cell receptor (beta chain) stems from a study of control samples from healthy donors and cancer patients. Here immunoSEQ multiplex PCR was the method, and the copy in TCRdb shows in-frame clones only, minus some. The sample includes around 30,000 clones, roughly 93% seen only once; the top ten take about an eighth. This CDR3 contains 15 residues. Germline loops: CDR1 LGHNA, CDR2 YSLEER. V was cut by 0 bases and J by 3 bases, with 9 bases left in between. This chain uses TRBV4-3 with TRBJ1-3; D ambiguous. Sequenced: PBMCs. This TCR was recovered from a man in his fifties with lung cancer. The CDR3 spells CASSQDGGRGNTIYF. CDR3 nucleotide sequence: TGCGCCAGCAGCCAAGATGGAGGGCGTGGAAACACCATATATTTT.